The subject of this entry is one T cell receptor (beta chain). Its target is not known. The data are from a study of cytomegalovirus exposure and HLA in healthy donors. Study-wide results and limits: Published work reported that the classifier diagnosed cytomegalovirus status with high specificity and sensitivity. Testing in vitro showed a few CMV-associated chains specific for CMV antigens. Later analysis suggested most CMV-associated TCR beta chains were HLA-restricted. The authors later linked a missense DCLRE1C variant to TCR beta V- and J-gene trimming.

Use of 60 Vbeta and 13 Jbeta primers characterized the PCR. Libraries were prepared by immunoSEQ multiplex PCR; TCRdb keeps only in-frame clonotypes and omits some of them. The data hold approximately 140,000 clones, with roughly three quarters observed a single time. The source material was PBMCs. The sequence was obtained from a female donor in good health and CMV-seronegative.

The CDR3 DNA reads as TGTGCCAGCAGCATGGACAGGGGACCAACCTACGAGCAGTACTTC. Translating it yields CASSMDRGPTYEQYF. The V and J genes are TRBV6-6 and TRBJ2-7, with 9 bases that match TRBD1. The CDR3 length is 15 residues. Looked up from germline, CDR1 is MNHNY and CDR2 is SVGAGI (reference sequence). V dropped 6 bases and J dropped 2; count of bases not matched to a gene: 8.